One and the same sample provided the 8 T cell receptor beta chains below, sequenced in a study of graft-versus-host responses after intestinal transplantation. Sequenced by immunoSEQ multiplex PCR; TCRdb stores in-frame clones only, minus some. The repertoire holds under 50,000 clones, 80% to 95% seen once, with around 3.6% in the top ten. The specimen was PBMCs, collected 700 to 850 days after intestinal transplantation. These receptor sequences come from a human patient who received an intestinal transplant, so some T cells may come from the graft donor.

The genes are TRBV4-1 and TRBJ1-4; TRBD1 is a possible D gene (6 bases). Germline CDR1 MGHRA, CDR2 YSYEKL. V was pared by 4 bases and J by 8 bases, with 14 bases between. The CDR3 totals 14 residues. CDR3 region: CASSPGQGNEKLFF. Written as DNA, the CDR3 is TGCGCCAGCAGCCCCGGGCAGGGGAACGAAAAACTGTTTTTT.

This chain links TRBV6-1 with TRBJ1-5; D is perhaps TRBD1 (6 bases). The CDR3 extends over 15 amino acids. V was shortened by 6 bases and J by 6 bases, with 18 bases between the two germline ends. Germline-derived CDR1 and CDR2 are MNHNS and SASEGT. The CDR3 reads CASRGLVSGAQPQHF. CDR3 nucleotides: TGTGCCAGCAGGGGGTTAGTGTCGGGGGCTCAGCCCCAGCATTTT.

V usage is TRBV6-6 and J usage is TRBJ2-5, with 7 bases aligning to TRBD1. CDR1 is MNHNY, CDR2 SVGAGI, per germline (reference sequence). The CDR3 is 14 amino acids. V dropped 1 base and J dropped 1; count of bases not matched to a gene: 0. CDR3 nucleotide sequence: TGTGCCAGCAGTTACTGGGACAGCCAAGAGACCCAGTACTTC. Its translation: CASSYWDSQETQYF.

The gene calls are TRBV10-2 and TRBJ2-5, with D possibly being TRBD2 (5 bases). The CDR3 extends over 12 amino acids. Germline loops: CDR1 WSHSY, CDR2 SAAADI. Trimming removed 7 bases from V and 5 bases from J, with 11 bases in between. The CDR3 loop reads CASTGISETQYF. As DNA, the CDR3 is TGCGCCAGCACCGGGATATCGGAGACCCAGTACTTC.

The genes are TRBV6-5 and TRBJ1-4; TRBD1 matches 8 bases. The V gene end was trimmed by 6 bases and the J gene end by 4 bases; junction bases not matched to a gene: 4. The V gene's germline CDR1 is MNHEY and CDR2 SVGAGI. This CDR3 has 14 amino acids. Here the CDR3 reads CASSLGQGNEKLFF. For the CDR3, the DNA is TGTGCCAGCAGCCTCGGACAGGGTAATGAAAAACTGTTTTTT.

The chain joins TRBV7-9 to TRBJ2-2; TRBD1 might be the D (6 bases). Trimming removed 1 base at V and 3 bases at J, with 12 bases between. CDR3 length equals 16 residues. Looked up from germline, CDR1 is SEHNR and CDR2 is FQNEAQ (reference sequence). Here the CDR3 DNA reads TGTGCCAGCAGCTTAGTGGGCAGGGGACACACCGGGGAGCTGTTTTTT. This codes for CASSLVGRGHTGELFF.

CDR3 coding DNA: TGCGCCAGCAGCCGGGACAGGTTTGAGAGCACAGATACGCAGTATTTT. The encoded protein is CASSRDRFESTDTQYF. The chain has TRBV5-1 and TRBJ2-3; TRBD1 aligns across 8 bases. Germline V gives CDR1 SGHRS, CDR2 YFSETQ. The CDR3 runs 16 residues. After removal of 4 bases from V and 0 bases from J, the junction contained 7 bases not matched to a gene. Looking up the rest from reference TRBV5-1 and TRBJ2-3 gives the full variable domain: KAGVTQTPRYLIKTRGQQVTLSCSPISGHRSVSWYQQTPGQGLQFLFEYFSETQRNKGNFPGRFSGRQFSNSRSEMNVSTLELGDSALYLCASSRDRFESTDTQYFGPGTRLTVL.

The rearrangement links TRBV9 to TRBJ2-1; D remains unclear. CDR1 is SGDLS, CDR2 YYNGEE, per germline. Trimming pared 0 bases from V and 4 bases from J, leaving 11 bases between. The CDR3 is 15 amino acids. DNA for the CDR3: TGTGCCAGCAGCGTAGGGCGGAGAACTTACAATGAGCAGTTCTTC. Its translation is CASSVGRRTYNEQFF.